This T cell receptor (beta chain) originates from a study of technical replicates of blood from a few donors. The assay was immunoSEQ multiplex PCR, and TCRdb's table has in-frame clones only and misses some. The sample carries some 13,000 clones, approximately 95% recorded once. Germline V gene data show CDR1 as ENHRY and CDR2 as SYGVKD. V was clipped by 3 bases and J by 1 base, with 15 bases between them. This CDR3 spans 16 amino acids. Sequencing input: PBMCs. The chain is built from TRBV10-3 and TRBJ2-5, with D possibly TRBD1 on 5 matching bases. This receptor was obtained from a human donor in good health. DNA for the CDR3: TGTGCCATCAGTGACCCCACTAAGGGGCCCCAAGAGACCCAGTACTTC. Its protein product is CAISDPTKGPQETQYF.